Given below is one TCR beta chain in context. Assay: immunoSEQ multiplex PCR; the TCRdb copy retains only in-frame clones and omits some. Among about 150,000 clones listed, about nine tenths were seen once. The record originates from a study of blood T cell repertoires in COVID-19. The CDR3 has 13 amino acids. V dropped 4 bases and J dropped 7 bases, with 13 bases sitting between them. Looked up from germline, CDR1 is LGHDT and CDR2 is YNNKEL (reference sequence). The V call is TRBV3-1 (or the pseudogene TRBV3-2), the J call TRBJ1-2; unclear D gene. This TCR was sampled from a woman aged 40 to 50 who had been exposed to COVID-19. Sample: PBMCs or T cells enriched from blood (not recorded which). The CDR3 nucleotides are TGTGCCAGCAGCCGCGGGGAGTTAGGTGGCTACACCTTC. Translation gives CASSRGELGGYTF.